These T cell receptor beta chains were read from a single sample in a study of blood T cell repertoires in COVID-19. Generated by immunoSEQ multiplex PCR, the TCRdb table keeps only in-frame clones and is missing some. This sample carries just over 300,000 clones, roughly 89% of them seen once, and the ten largest clones take about 1.7%. Material for sequencing was peripheral blood. These TCRs come from a woman in her twenties or thirties with COVID-19, enrolled during active disease. Each CDR3 is given with its conserved first and last residue. The order of the fields is D gene, clone size, J gene, V gene, CDR3 protein, CDR3 DNA. D genes are given only for firm matches. The size entry is marked missing in some rows and otherwise reads once, few, many or a size class.

>NA|NA|TRBJ1-3|TRBV30
CAWSVLVGNTIYF
TGTGCCTGGAGTGTATTAGTTGGAAACACCATATATTTT
>NA|NA|TRBJ2-3|TRBV4-3
CASSQDGGAGGTDTQYF
TGCGCCAGCAGCCAAGATGGGGGGGCGGGTGGCACAGATACGCAGTATTTT
>NA|NA|TRBJ1-1|TRBV21-1
CASSKDDDSKDTEAFF
TGTGCCAGCAGCAAAGACGATGACAGTAAGGACACTGAAGCTTTCTTT
>NA|NA|TRBJ2-1|TRBV9
CASSVSSSDEQFF
TGTGCCAGCAGCGTATCCAGTTCCGATGAGCAGTTCTTC
>NA|NA|TRBJ1-5|TRBV24-1
CATNRAEGSTQHF
TGTGCCACCAACCGGGCGGAGGGTTCGACCCAGCATTTT
>NA|once|TRBJ2-7|TRBV4-2
CASSQAPAYEQYF
TGTGCCAGCAGCCAAGCTCCGGCCTACGAGCAGTACTTC
>TRBD2|NA|TRBJ2-1|TRBV9
CASSVELAGRSYNEQFF
TGTGCCAGCAGCGTAGAACTAGCGGGGCGCTCCTACAATGAGCAGTTCTTC
>NA|NA|TRBJ2-4|TRBV7-2
CASSPSSGRNIQYF
TGTGCCAGCAGCCCAAGCTCAGGGCGGAACATTCAGTACTTC
>NA|few|TRBJ2-2|TRBV28
CATKRAATNTGELFF
TGTGCCACCAAAAGAGCGGCCACGAACACCGGGGAGCTGTTTTTT
>TRBD1|NA|TRBJ1-2|TRBV7-9
CASSLGTGRGYTF
TGTGCCAGCAGCTTGGGGACAGGACGAGGCTACACCTTC
>NA|few|TRBJ2-7|TRBV4-3
CASSQEQTTYEQYF
TGCGCCAGCAGCCAAGAACAGACAACCTACGAGCAGTACTTC
>NA|NA|TRBJ1-1|TRBV9
CASSDGLEGEAFF
TGTGCCAGCAGCGACGGACTTGAGGGTGAAGCTTTCTTT
>TRBD1|once|TRBJ1-5|TRBV2
CASSQTGSNQPQHF
TGTGCCAGCAGTCAGACAGGGAGCAATCAGCCCCAGCATTTT
>TRBD2|NA|TRBJ2-1|TRBV2
CASSLGLAGAINEQFF
TGTGCCAGCAGCCTAGGACTAGCGGGGGCTATCAATGAGCAGTTCTTC
>NA|once|TRBJ2-7|TRBV5-1
CASGQGLDYEQYF
TGCGCCAGCGGACAAGGGCTAGACTACGAGCAGTACTTC
>NA|NA|TRBJ1-2|TRBV9
CASSVEREPYYGYTF
TGTGCCAGCAGCGTAGAGAGGGAACCATACTATGGCTACACCTTC
>TRBD1|NA|TRBJ1-4|TRBV7-2
CASSWTGGANEKLFF
TGTGCCAGCAGCTGGACAGGGGGGGCTAATGAAAAACTGTTTTTT
>NA|NA|TRBJ2-5|TRBV27
CASSLEGGAQETQYF
TGTGCCAGCAGTCTCGAAGGGGGGGCCCAAGAGACCCAGTACTTC
>TRBD1|once|TRBJ1-4|TRBV6-5
CASHPGTAGEKLFF
TGTGCCAGCCATCCCGGGACAGCGGGTGAAAAACTGTTTTTT
>TRBD2|once|TRBJ2-1|TRBV28
CATLHTSGGAYEQFF
TGTGCCACCTTGCACACTAGCGGGGGGGCCTATGAGCAGTTCTTC
>NA|NA|TRBJ1-5|TRBV20-1
CSASTGINQPQHF
TGCAGTGCTAGTACAGGGATCAATCAGCCCCAGCATTTT
>NA|few|TRBJ1-2|TRBV5-4
CASSPDSYSYGYTF
TGTGCCAGCAGCCCTGACAGCTACTCCTATGGCTACACCTTC
>TRBD1|NA|TRBJ2-1|TRBV7-9
CASSNDRAGNEQFF
TGTGCCAGCAGCAACGACAGGGCTGGCAATGAGCAGTTCTTC
>TRBD1|NA|TRBJ1-2|TRBV18
CASSPAGTGRQPSANYGYTF
TGTGCCAGCTCACCGGCCGGGACAGGACGCCAACCCTCCGCTAACTATGGCTACACCTTC
>TRBD1|NA|TRBJ2-2|TRBV18
CASSRRQGDTGELFF
TGTGCCAGCTCCCGTCGACAGGGGGACACCGGGGAGCTGTTTTTT
>NA|NA|TRBJ2-5|TRBV7-7
CASSFGAQETQYF
TGTGCTAGCAGCTTTGGAGCGCAAGAGACCCAGTACTTC
>TRBD2|NA|TRBJ2-2|TRBV10-3
CAISDDGRGTGELFF
TGTGCCATCAGTGACGACGGGAGGGGCACCGGGGAGCTGTTTTTT
>TRBD1|NA|TRBJ2-1|TRBV6-6
CASSYQDRVTNEQFF
TGTGCCAGCAGTTACCAAGACAGGGTAACCAATGAGCAGTTCTTC